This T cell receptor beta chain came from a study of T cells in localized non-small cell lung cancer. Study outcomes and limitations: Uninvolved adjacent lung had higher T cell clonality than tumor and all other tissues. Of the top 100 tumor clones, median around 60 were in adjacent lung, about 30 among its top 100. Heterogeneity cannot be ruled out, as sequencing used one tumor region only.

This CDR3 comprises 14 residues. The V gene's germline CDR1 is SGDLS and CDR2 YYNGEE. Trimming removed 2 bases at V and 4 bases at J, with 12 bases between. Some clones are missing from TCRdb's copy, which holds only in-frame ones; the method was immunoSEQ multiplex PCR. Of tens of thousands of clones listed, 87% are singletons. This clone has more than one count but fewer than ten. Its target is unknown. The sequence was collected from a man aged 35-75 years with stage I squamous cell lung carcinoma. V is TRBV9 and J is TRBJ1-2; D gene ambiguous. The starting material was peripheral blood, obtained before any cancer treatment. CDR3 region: CASSVRNPSYGYTF. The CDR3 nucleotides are TGTGCCAGCAGCGTCCGGAATCCGAGCTATGGCTACACCTTC.